This passage covers 12 T cell receptor beta chains from one sample sequenced in a study of blood T cell repertoires in COVID-19. Produced via immunoSEQ multiplex PCR; TCRdb's table is partial and in-frame only. The sample has around 100,000 clones; 75% to 90% are singletons. What was sequenced was peripheral blood. The receptor set was obtained from a woman aged 80 or over with acute or convalescent COVID-19.

The chain recombines TRBV6-1 with TRBJ2-7, with D perhaps TRBD2 (7 bases). Germline V gene sequence: CDR1 MNHNS, CDR2 SASEGT. Trimming cost V 2 bases and J 4 bases, with 12 bases left between them. This CDR3 has 14 amino acids. The CDR3 spells CASSERGGPYEQYF. The CDR3, as DNA: TGTGCCAGCAGTGAAAGGGGGGGCCCGTACGAGCAGTACTTC.

The chain employs TRBV2 and TRBJ2-6; D ambiguous. The germline gives CDR1 SNHLY, CDR2 FYNNEI. The CDR3 has 12 amino acids. With 6 bases removed from V and 4 bases from J, the gap between germline ends came to 4 bases. The CDR3: CASREGANVLTF. CDR3 coding DNA: TGTGCCAGCAGAGAGGGGGCCAACGTCCTGACTTTC.

CDR3 nucleotides: TGTGCCACCAGTGATTTTAAACAGGGGGTCGGTGGTAACTATGGCTACACCTTC. It specifies CATSDFKQGVGGNYGYTF. The chain combines TRBV24-1 with TRBJ1-2, with TRBD1 matching 8 bases. The CDR3 sequence is 18 residues long. Unmatched junction bases numbered 10, after V lost 1 base and J lost 1 base. Germline V CDR1 and CDR2: KGHDR, SFDVKD.

The rearrangement links TRBV4-1 to TRBJ1-1; D remains unclear. Trimming left V 2 bases short and J 3 bases short, with 10 bases between. This CDR3 contains 14 residues. Germline assignment: CDR1 MGHRA and CDR2 YSYEKL. The DNA for the CDR3 is TGCGCCAGCAGCCAACCTTCACCGGACACTGAAGCTTTCTTT. Its translation is CASSQPSPDTEAFF.

This chain joins TRBV30 and TRBJ1-2; 9 bases are shared with TRBD1. Germline CDR1 reads GTSNPN; CDR2 reads SVGIG (reference sequence). This CDR3 spans 16 amino acids. After removal of 4 bases from V and 2 bases from J, the junction contained 11 bases not matched to a gene. The CDR3 bases are TGTGCCTGGACCTCACAGAACAGGGGGCCGAACTATGGCTACACCTTC. As protein: CAWTSQNRGPNYGYTF.

This chain joins TRBV2 and TRBJ2-3; no reliable D call. Trimming took off 0 bases at V and 2 bases at J, with 6 bases between the two ends. Per germline, CDR1 SNHLY and CDR2 FYNNEI. The CDR3 is 14 amino acids. The CDR3 DNA reads TGTGCCAGCAGTGAAGCAACTATCACAGATACGCAGTATTTT. Residues: CASSEATITDTQYF.

The chain carries TRBV7-8 and TRBJ1-1; D is ambiguous. This CDR3 spans 14 amino acids. From germline, CDR1 is SGHVS and CDR2 FQNEAQ. Trimming left V 5 bases short and J 7 bases short, with 17 bases between. The CDR3 DNA sequence: TGTGCCAGCAGCCCCCCGTCCCGGAGTGGTGAAGCTTTCTTT. It codes for CASSPPSRSGEAFF.

The chain uses TRBV4-1 and TRBJ1-3; no clear D. There are 16 residues in the CDR3. Trimming cost V 4 bases and J 0 bases, with 13 bases left between them. Looked up from germline, CDR1 is MGHRA and CDR2 is YSYEKL. The CDR3 sequence is CASSRDMLYSGNTIYF. As DNA, the CDR3 is TGCGCCAGCAGCCGAGATATGCTATACTCTGGAAACACCATATATTTT.

V usage is TRBV6-5 and J usage is TRBJ1-1; possible D gene TRBD1, 6 bases. Germline V CDR1 and CDR2: MNHEY, SVGAGI. The CDR3 spans 13 residues. V lost 10 bases, J lost 4 bases, and 16 bases lay in between. CDR3 amino acids: CAIPRGAGTEAFF. CDR3 nucleotide sequence: TGTGCCATCCCTCGGGGGGCGGGCACTGAAGCTTTCTTT.

V gene TRBV18 combines with J gene TRBJ2-3, with 7 positions matching TRBD2. Germline V gene sequence: CDR1 KGHSH, CDR2 LQKENI. With V trimmed by 10 bases and J by 0 bases, 10 bases remained unmatched. This CDR3 contains 15 residues. The CDR3 DNA reads TGTGCCACCTTGCAGAGAGCGGGGAGCACAGATACGCAGTATTTT. Protein sequence: CATLQRAGSTDTQYF. The variable domain in full, completed from reference TRBV18 and TRBJ2-3, reads NAGVMQNPRHLVRRRGQEARLRCSPMKGHSHVYWYRQLPEEGLKFMVYLQKENIIDESGMPKERFSAEFPKEGPSILRIQQVVRGDSAAYFCATLQRAGSTDTQYFGPGTRLTVL.

The J gene is TRBJ1-5, the V gene TRBV12-3 or TRBV12-4; TRBD1 might be the D (6 bases). Trimming cost V 5 bases and J 6 bases, with 11 bases left between them. This CDR3 contains 13 residues. The CDR3 here is CASSHREGQPQHF. The CDR3 DNA reads as TGTGCCAGCAGTCACAGGGAGGGTCAGCCCCAGCATTTT.

V gene TRBV18 combines with J gene TRBJ1-2; TRBD1 aligns across 9 bases. The CDR3 is 14 residues long. The ends lost 0 bases at V and 4 bases at J; junction bases unmatched: 0. CDR1 is KGHSH and CDR2 is LQKENI in the germline V gene. Here the CDR3 DNA reads TGTGCCAGCTCACCACCGGGACAGGGCTATGGCTACACCTTC. Its translation: CASSPPGQGYGYTF.